The sequence of this T cell receptor (beta chain) was determined in a study of blood T cell repertoires in COVID-19 (dated by TCRdb to the early 2020s). About the investigation overall: Samples covering the acute and convalescent phases of COVID-19 were provided by collaborators in the United States, Italy and Spain. The material from the prospective study consisted of cDNA or gDNA derived from T cells, B-cell-depleted T cells, or PBMCs. The dataset comprised deeply sampled blood TCRbeta repertoires from subjects exposed to, actively infected with, or recovered from COVID-19. The repertoires were released in a freely available public database meant as a resource for research on the immune response to SARS-CoV-2. Samples were obtained from the ongoing ImmuneRACE study (first 160 participants) and from approximately 1,200 subjects provided by 6 global collaborators. Nearly every sample came with metadata listing a de-identified subject ID, COVID-19 status, age in years and sex. Where HLA class I and class II types were available, the types were taken from metadata supplied by the sample provider, not from assay-based typing. What the authors observed across the whole study: How much clinical and demographic metadata was included differed by source and by participant, and the metadata was provided uncurated.

As for this clone: What this receptor recognizes is not known. Nothing much larger sits one base from this clone, and base qualities are not available.

The immunoSEQ Assay, a bias-controlled multiplex PCR, was used to amplify TCRbeta CDR3 regions from genomic DNA. The study's processing was this. The number of nucleated cells in each sample was estimated by amplification of reference gene primers within the assay. To quantify the absolute abundance of each unique TCRbeta CDR3 rearrangement, sequence reads were collapsed and filtered. For each sample, productive Simpson clonality was calculated as the square root of Simpson's diversity index across productive rearrangements. The immuneACCESS repertoire file appears here via TCRdb, limited to in-frame rearrangements. These files lack a portion of the clones; in checked studies, under half of the deficit traces to unresolved V genes, and the cause of the others is not known. V, J and clone size reflect that table, while D and trimming were determined from the DNA. The sample table lists about 230,000 clones, over 85% of them with a count of one. Roughly 4% of the sample is in the top ten clones.

Participants in the prospective study were enrolled through a virtual design, were aged roughly 18 to 90 years, and lived in roughly 24 United States geographic areas. To assign participants to cohorts, the prospective study relied on clinical history that participants themselves reported in a screening survey and a study questionnaire. In the prospective study, mobile phlebotomists collected whole blood, serum and a nasopharyngeal or oropharyngeal swab from each participant. Additional blood draws and questionnaires over an approximately 2-month period could optionally be provided by prospective study participants. Prospective study blood samples were shipped either frozen or at room temperature before DNA extraction. The CDR3 contains 16 residues, cysteine and phenylalanine counted. Only the CDR3 portion is preserved as DNA: 48 bases, with reading frame beginning at the first base. The trim is 0 bases for V and 4 bases for J, with a gap of 15 bases between the germline ends. CDR1 and CDR2 are read off the germline V gene as SGDLS and YYNGEE.

In this chain, TRBV9 is recombined with TRBJ2-3; TRBD2 is a weak D gene call, 5 bases matching. The sequence was collected from a woman aged 25 to 39 with acute COVID-19. Sequencing was carried out using PBMCs or T cells enriched from blood (not recorded which). The CDR3 in this case is CASSVGDRGGADTQYF. The nucleotide sequence reads TGTGCCAGCAGCGTAGGTGACCGGGGTGGTGCAGATACGCAGTATTTT.